Listed here are 15 T cell receptor beta chains from one sample, sequenced in a study of Graves' ophthalmopathy and Graves' hyperthyroidism. The authors amplified TCR beta CDR3 regions from RNA transcripts. The workflow started with a first-round RT-PCR run with HTBI primers and then moved on to a second-round multiplex PCR. Via MiXCR, TCRdb re-called the multiplex PCR reads, giving one row per CDR3 protein. Of a few hundred thousand distinct CDR3 sequences listed, roughly 17% were seen once; the top ten hold around an eighth. The sequenced material came from peripheral blood. Receptors were obtained from an adult man with Graves' ophthalmopathy.

This clonotype appeared many times. The gene calls are TRBV20-1 and TRBJ2-5, with 7 positions matching TRBD1. There are 14 residues in the CDR3. Germline V gives CDR1 DFQATT, CDR2 SNEGSKA (reference sequence). J was trimmed by 3 bases and V by 5 bases; bases with no gene match: 9. CDR3 loop: CSAALQGFEETQYF. CDR3 nucleotide sequence: TGCAGTGCTGCCCTACAGGGGTTCGAAGAGACCCAGTACTTC.

In this sample, this clonotype turned up many times. This rearrangement joins TRBV19 to TRBJ1-2; no reliable D call. Trimming pared 7 bases from V and 8 bases from J, leaving 20 bases between. The CDR3 has 14 residues. Germline-derived CDR1 and CDR2 are LNHDA and SQIVND (reference sequence). CDR3 DNA: TGTGCCAGTACCTTTCATCGGACCTCCGAGGGCTACACCTTC. Protein: CASTFHRTSEGYTF. Combining the CDR3 with reference TRBV19 and TRBJ1-2 gives the whole variable domain DGGITQSPKYLFRKEGQNVTLSCEQNLNHDAMYWYRQDPGQGLRLIYYSQIVNDFQKGDIAEGYSVSREKKESFPLTVTSAQKNPTAFYLCASTFHRTSEGYTFGSGTRLTVV.

This clonotype was seen ten or more times. The rearrangement uses TRBV6-1 and TRBJ2-4; 8 bases match TRBD1. Unmatched junction bases numbered 7, after V lost 1 base and J lost 2 bases. Germline V gives CDR1 MNHNS, CDR2 SASEGT. CDR3 length equals 17 residues. Written as DNA, the CDR3 is TGTGCCAGCAGTGAAGATGCAGGGGGCATCTCCAAAAACATTCAGTACTTC. Translated, it gives CASSEDAGGISKNIQYF.

J is TRBJ2-7 and V is TRBV12-5; D may be TRBD1 (6 bases). Between the trimmed V and J ends, which lost 3 bases and 3 bases, there was a span of 21 bases. The CDR3 contains 17 residues. Germline V gives CDR1 LGHNT, CDR2 FRNRAP. The CDR3 bases are TGTGCTAGTGGTTTTCTCCGGGACACCTTACCCTACTACGAGCAGTACTTC. Amino acids: CASGFLRDTLPYYEQYF. Full variable domain (missing parts from reference TRBV12-5 and TRBJ2-7): DARVTQTPRHKVTEMGQEVTMRCQPILGHNTVFWYRQTMMQGLELLAYFRNRAPLDDSGMPKDRFSAEMPDATLATLKIQPSEPRDSAVYFCASGFLRDTLPYYEQYFGPGTRLTVT.

The chain carries TRBV3-1 and TRBJ2-6; D is unclear. V was pared by 0 bases and J by 1 base, with 7 bases between. CDR1 LGHDT and CDR2 YNNKEL come from the germline V gene (reference sequence). CDR3 length: 16 residues. CDR3 sequence: CASSQEKGSGANVLTF. The CDR3 nucleotides are TGTGCCAGCAGCCAAGAAAAGGGTTCTGGGGCCAACGTCCTGACTTTC.

This clonotype was counted ten times or more. The chain employs TRBV4-1 and TRBJ1-3, with no clear D. The CDR3 runs to 12 residues. The germline V gene encodes CDR1 MGHRA and CDR2 YSYEKL. Trimming cost V 1 base and J 8 bases, with 6 bases left between them. The CDR3 DNA sequence: TGCGCCAGCAGCCAAGGTTTAGACACCATATATTTT. Translating gives CASSQGLDTIYF.

The genes are TRBV4-1 and TRBJ1-2; D is possibly TRBD1 (6 bases). The CDR3 consists of 14 residues. The ends were cut back, 6 bases at V and 6 bases at J, with 17 bases in the middle. Looked up from germline, CDR1 is MGHRA and CDR2 is YSYEKL. The CDR3 nucleotides are TGCGCCAGCAGACAGGGCCCGGGGGCGCATGGCTACACCTTC. Translated: CASRQGPGAHGYTF.

The sample holds one count of this clonotype. This chain connects TRBV24-1 to TRBJ2-7, with D uncertain. Germline assignment: CDR1 KGHDR and CDR2 SFDVKD. The CDR3 spans 14 residues. Trimming pared 3 bases from V and 6 bases from J, leaving 14 bases between. In DNA form, the CDR3 reads TGTGCCACCAGTGATCCTAACCCCGCTGGCGAGCAGTACTTC. Its translation is CATSDPNPAGEQYF.

This clonotype has a count of ten or more. V gene TRBV7-3 combines with J gene TRBJ2-5; unclear D gene. Germline V gene data show CDR1 as SGHTA and CDR2 as FQGTGA. The CDR3 loop spans 13 amino acids. Trimming removed 1 base from V and 7 bases from J, with 10 bases in between. In nucleotides, the CDR3 is TGTGCCAGCAGCTTAATGAAGTCAGGGACCCAGTACTTC. Translation gives CASSLMKSGTQYF.

In regard to this clonotype: No DNA is shown, since the ends of the CDR3 on it are uncertain; the CDR3 is the one TCRdb lists. CDR3 protein: CASSFVASGTEAYF. The chain combines TRBV12-3 or TRBV12-4 with TRBJ1-1. Including both end residues, the CDR3 is 14 amino acids long.

The chain has TRBV12-3 or TRBV12-4 and TRBJ2-7; D might be TRBD1 (5 bases). V was clipped by 8 bases and J by 2 bases, with 16 bases between them. CDR3 size: 14 residues. Here the CDR3 reads CASGWGRRTYEQYF. CDR3 coding DNA: TGTGCCAGCGGTTGGGGCAGGAGAACCTACGAGCAGTACTTC.

This clonotype has a count of ten or more. The rearrangement joins TRBV7-8 to TRBJ2-5; 7 bases are a match to TRBD1. The CDR3 length is 15 residues. The junction had 9 bases not matched to a gene; V was cut back by 4 bases and J by 4 bases. CDR1 is SGHVS, CDR2 FQNEAQ, per germline. The CDR3 DNA sequence: TGTGCCAGCAGCTCTGGACAGGAGGCGCGAGAGACCCAGTACTTC. Translation: CASSSGQEARETQYF.

This clonotype occurred many times. The genes are TRBV6-1 and TRBJ1-2; a weak D match, TRBD1 (5 bases). V shed 8 bases and J shed 1 base, with 17 bases lying between them. This CDR3 contains 15 residues. The germline CDR1 and CDR2 sequences are MNHNS and SASEGT. As DNA, the CDR3 is TGTGCCAGCCAACAGGCCTTAAGGGATAACTATGGCTACACCTTC. Protein: CASQQALRDNYGYTF.

The table lists this clonotype with many counts. The chain links TRBV27 to TRBJ2-7; 7 positions match TRBD1. Germline loops: CDR1 MNHEY, CDR2 SMNVEV (reference sequence). This CDR3 comprises 15 residues. The J segment lost 2 bases and the V segment lost 6 bases, leaving 10 bases of the junction unmatched. CDR3 DNA: TGTGCCAGCAGGACCAACAGGGGATACACCTACGAGCAGTACTTC. Translated: CASRTNRGYTYEQYF.

This clonotype showed up just once. This chain uses TRBV27 with TRBJ2-7; D is possibly TRBD1 or TRBD2 (6 bases each). Trimming took off 7 bases at V and 5 bases at J, with 15 bases between the two ends. CDR3 size: 13 residues. Per the germline V gene, CDR1 is MNHEY and CDR2 is SMNVEV (reference sequence). The CDR3 protein is CASTPWGANEQYF. The CDR3 DNA sequence: TGTGCCAGCACCCCGTGGGGGGCCAACGAGCAGTACTTC.